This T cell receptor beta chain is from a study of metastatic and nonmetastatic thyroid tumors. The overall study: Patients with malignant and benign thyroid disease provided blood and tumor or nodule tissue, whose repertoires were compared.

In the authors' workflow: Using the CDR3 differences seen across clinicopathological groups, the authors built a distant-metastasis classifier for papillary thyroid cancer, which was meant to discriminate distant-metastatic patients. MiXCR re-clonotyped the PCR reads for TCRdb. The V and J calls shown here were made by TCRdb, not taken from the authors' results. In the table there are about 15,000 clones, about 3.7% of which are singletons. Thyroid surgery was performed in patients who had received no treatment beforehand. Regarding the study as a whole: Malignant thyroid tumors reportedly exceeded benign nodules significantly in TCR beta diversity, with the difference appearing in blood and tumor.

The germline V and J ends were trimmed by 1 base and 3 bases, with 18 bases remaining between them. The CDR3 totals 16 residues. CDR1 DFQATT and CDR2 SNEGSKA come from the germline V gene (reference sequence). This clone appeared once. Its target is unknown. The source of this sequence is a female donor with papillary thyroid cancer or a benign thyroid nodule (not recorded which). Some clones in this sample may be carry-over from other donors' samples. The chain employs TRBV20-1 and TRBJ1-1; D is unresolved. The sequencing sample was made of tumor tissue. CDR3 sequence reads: CSARGKKGNLDTEAFF. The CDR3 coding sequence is TGCAGTGCTAGAGGTAAGAAGGGAAACCTAGACACTGAAGCTTTCTTT.